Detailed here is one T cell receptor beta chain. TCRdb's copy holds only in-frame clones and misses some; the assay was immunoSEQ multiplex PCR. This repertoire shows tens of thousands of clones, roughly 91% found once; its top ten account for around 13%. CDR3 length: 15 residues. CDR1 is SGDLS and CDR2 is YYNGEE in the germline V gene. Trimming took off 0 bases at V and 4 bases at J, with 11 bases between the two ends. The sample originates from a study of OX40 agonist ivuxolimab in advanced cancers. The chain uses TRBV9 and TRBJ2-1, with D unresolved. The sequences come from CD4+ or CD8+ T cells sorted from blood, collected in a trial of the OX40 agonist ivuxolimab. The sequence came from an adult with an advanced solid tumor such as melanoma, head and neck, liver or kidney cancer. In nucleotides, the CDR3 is TGTGCCAGCAGCGTAGGCGCCTCCGATTACAATGAGCAGTTCTTC. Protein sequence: CASSVGASDYNEQFF.